The 17 T cell receptor beta chains below were found in one sample sequenced in a study of Graves' ophthalmopathy and Graves' hyperthyroidism. Investigators amplified TCR beta CDR3 regions from RNA transcripts. The library came from an HTBI-primed first-round RT-PCR and a second-round multiplex PCR. TCRdb itself ran the multiplex PCR reads through MiXCR, one entry per CDR3 protein. The table has over 650,000 distinct CDR3 sequences, about 40% seen once. Sequenced material: peripheral blood. Receptors originate from an adult man with Graves' ophthalmopathy.

In its sample, this clonotype was seen many times. The CDR3 nucleotides are TGTGCCAGCAGCCAAGAGGGTCCAGGGGGGCAGCCCCAGCATTTT. This gives the protein CASSQEGPGGQPQHF. The gene calls are TRBV4-2 and TRBJ1-5; 7 bases agree with TRBD1. The germline gives CDR1 LGHNA, CDR2 YNFKEQ. V gave up 0 bases and J gave up 7 bases; unmatched junction bases: 6. The CDR3 has 15 residues.

This chain uses TRBV25-1 with TRBJ1-2, with 11 bases that match TRBD1. V lost 6 bases and J lost 6; bases outside the gene matches: 9. Germline-derived CDR1 and CDR2 are MGHDK and SYGVNS. The CDR3 totals 15 residues. The CDR3 here is CASSGFGQGANGYTF. The CDR3 coding sequence is TGTGCCAGCAGCGGCTTCGGACAGGGGGCTAATGGCTACACCTTC.

The chain employs TRBV2 and TRBJ1-1, with D perhaps matching TRBD1 (6 bases). Germline-derived CDR1 and CDR2 are SNHLY and FYNNEI. V gave up 8 bases and J gave up 11 bases, with 15 bases separating them. This CDR3 is 11 amino acids long. The CDR3 bases are TGTGCCAGCGGCCCCGGGCAGGGGGCTTTCTTT. This gives the protein CASGPGQGAFF.

This sequence joins TRBV11-3 and TRBJ2-7; D gene ambiguous. This CDR3 spans 14 amino acids. Germline V CDR1 and CDR2: SGHNT, YENEEA. V was clipped by 3 bases and J by 6 bases, with 15 bases between them. The CDR3 sequence: CASSLATTLREQYF. CDR3 bases: TGTGCCAGCAGCTTGGCTACAACCCTGCGCGAGCAGTACTTC.

In DNA form, the CDR3 reads TGTGCCAGCAGTGAAGAACCAGGGGGCAGGAATGGCTACACCTTC. Its protein product is CASSEEPGGRNGYTF. V and J are TRBV6-1 and TRBJ1-2; 8 nucleotides agree with TRBD1. Germline V gene lookup returns CDR1 MNHNS and CDR2 SASEGT. CDR3 size: 15 residues. Trimming cost V 1 base and J 6 bases; bases outside gene matches: 7.

The chain has TRBV6-1 and TRBJ1-1; TRBD1 agrees at 8 bases. V lost 8 bases and J lost 6; bases outside the gene matches: 8. CDR1 is MNHNS, CDR2 SASEGT, per germline. This CDR3 comprises 13 residues. The CDR3 loop reads CASADRGGPEAFF. CDR3 nucleotide sequence: TGTGCCAGCGCCGACAGGGGTGGCCCTGAAGCTTTCTTT.

The chain carries TRBV5-1 and TRBJ2-7; possibly TRBD1 or TRBD2 for D (5 bases each). The CDR3 has 16 amino acids. Between the trimmed V and J ends, which lost 0 bases and 5 bases, there was a span of 18 bases. CDR1 SGHRS and CDR2 YFSETQ come from the germline V gene. CDR3: CASSLGPEGLGDEQYF. The DNA for the CDR3 is TGCGCCAGCAGCTTGGGCCCCGAGGGGCTTGGAGACGAGCAGTACTTC.

This clonotype turned up a few times. The chain is built from TRBV4-1 and TRBJ2-7, with 8 bases that match TRBD1. In germline, CDR1 is MGHRA, CDR2 YSYEKL. The V segment lost 4 bases and the J segment 0 bases; nucleotides outside the gene matches: 11. The CDR3 contains 17 residues. Here the CDR3 DNA reads TGCGCCAGCAGCCGAGCAGGGGGCACTTTGAGCTCCTACGAGCAGTACTTC. Protein product: CASSRAGGTLSSYEQYF.

This clonotype came up many times. The chain links TRBV19 to TRBJ1-1, with D unresolved. Looked up from germline, CDR1 is LNHDA and CDR2 is SQIVND (reference sequence). V dropped 8 bases and J dropped 1 base, with 11 bases sitting between them. The CDR3 consists of 13 residues. The chain's CDR3 is CASGSEWNTEAFF. Here the CDR3 DNA reads TGTGCCAGTGGGAGTGAATGGAACACTGAAGCTTTCTTT.

This clonotype has a handful of counts. The chain is built from TRBV6-5 and TRBJ2-2; 10 nucleotides match TRBD2. The CDR3 runs to 15 residues. CDR1 MNHEY and CDR2 SVGAGI come from the germline V gene. V lost 6 bases, J lost 7 bases, and 8 bases stayed unmatched. For the CDR3, the DNA is TGTGCCAGCAGGGCACCAGCGGGAGGGCACGGGGAGCTGTTTTTT. Amino acids: CASRAPAGGHGELFF.

The rearrangement joins TRBV24-1 to TRBJ1-5; D is undetermined. CDR3 length: 15 amino acids. CDR1 KGHDR and CDR2 SFDVKD come from the germline V gene. V lost 5 bases, J lost 6 bases, and 16 bases lay in between. This CDR3 is CATSAREAGSQPQHF. The CDR3 DNA reads as TGTGCCACCAGTGCTAGAGAAGCAGGTAGTCAGCCCCAGCATTTT.

This chain uses TRBV2 with TRBJ1-2, with 9 bases that match TRBD1. This CDR3 comprises 13 residues. V lost 1 base to trimming and J lost 8 bases; unmatched junction nucleotides: 2. Germline-derived CDR1 and CDR2 are SNHLY and FYNNEI. CDR3 protein: CASSEGTGEGYTF. CDR3 DNA: TGTGCCAGCAGTGAAGGGACAGGGGAAGGCTACACCTTC.

This clonotype was seen ten or more times. V is TRBV6-1 and J is TRBJ1-2; 7 bases align to TRBD1. This CDR3 is built from 14 residues. The ends lost 6 bases at V and 7 bases at J; junction bases unmatched: 11. CDR1 is MNHNS and CDR2 is SASEGT in the germline V gene. The DNA of the CDR3 is TGTGCCAGCAGCCCGCCCCTTGACAGGGCTGGCTACACCTTC. The encoded protein is CASSPPLDRAGYTF.

This clonotype was counted ten times or more. The CDR3 is CASSLNPFGQETQYF. For the CDR3, the DNA is TGTGCCAGCAGCTTAAATCCGTTCGGCCAAGAGACCCAGTACTTC. V gene TRBV7-3 combines with J gene TRBJ2-5; D gene ambiguous. Germline CDR1 and CDR2: SGHTA and FQGTGA. V lost 1 base, J lost 1 base, and 10 bases lay in between. The CDR3 totals 15 residues.

This rearrangement joins TRBV4-3 to TRBJ1-4; the D is unclear. Germline V lookup: CDR1 LGHNA, CDR2 YSLEER. This CDR3 contains 14 residues. V lost 4 bases and J lost 0, with 6 bases in between. CDR3 DNA sequence: TGCGCCAGCAGCCGAGGACCAACTAATGAAAAACTGTTTTTT. The encoded protein is CASSRGPTNEKLFF.

The chain joins TRBV7-8 to TRBJ1-1; D is perhaps TRBD1 (5 bases). Germline CDR1 and CDR2: SGHVS and FQNEAQ. CDR3 length: 15 amino acids. Trimming took off 4 bases at V and 10 bases at J, with 22 bases between the two ends. The CDR3: CASSSIRDGPTRAFF. CDR3 nucleotides: TGTGCCAGCAGCTCCATCAGGGACGGACCGACAAGAGCTTTCTTT.

On this clonotype: A junction boundary mismatches the germline segment, possibly from a read error. V gene TRBV2 combines with J gene TRBJ2-3; D possibly corresponds to TRBD2 (5 bases). The germline gives CDR1 SNHLY, CDR2 FYNNEI. This CDR3 region has 11 residues. The CDR3 coding sequence is TGTGCCAGCATTTCCAAGGTCGAGGGCCAATTT. The encoded protein is CASISKVEGQF.